Shown below are 8 T cell receptor beta chains from a single sample sequenced in a study of cytomegalovirus exposure and HLA in healthy donors. 13 Jbeta primers and 60 Vbeta primers were used for the PCR. Libraries were prepared by immunoSEQ multiplex PCR; TCRdb keeps only in-frame clonotypes and omits some of them. The repertoire holds approximately 160,000 clones, with 65% to 80% as singletons. The sample taken for sequencing was PBMCs. Receptors were obtained from a woman in her forties or fifties in good health and CMV-seropositive.

The chain has TRBV2 and TRBJ1-1, with D hard to call. CDR1 SNHLY and CDR2 FYNNEI come from the germline V gene. V was pared by 3 bases and J by 0 bases, with 5 bases between. The CDR3 has 13 amino acids. The CDR3 region is CASSDTVNTEAFF. The CDR3, as DNA: TGTGCCAGCAGTGATACAGTGAACACTGAAGCTTTCTTT.

V is TRBV5-6 and J is TRBJ1-2, with TRBD1 matching 11 bases. Trimming cost V 3 bases and J 8 bases; bases outside gene matches: 6. From germline, CDR1 is SGHDT and CDR2 YYEEEE. The CDR3 runs to 14 residues. The CDR3 DNA reads TGTGCCAGCAGCTGGGAGGACAGGGGGCTAGGCTACACCTTC. As protein: CASSWEDRGLGYTF.

The J gene is TRBJ1-2, the V gene TRBV7-9; the match to TRBD1 covers 9 bases. The CDR3 loop spans 14 amino acids. J was trimmed by 7 bases and V by 4 bases; bases with no gene match: 7. The germline gives CDR1 SEHNR, CDR2 FQNEAQ (reference sequence). CDR3: CASSSRGQGGGYTF. The DNA of the CDR3 is TGTGCCAGCAGCTCCCGGGGACAGGGAGGTGGCTACACCTTC.

The chain couples TRBV6-6 to TRBJ2-1; D might be TRBD1 (5 bases). Germline V CDR1 and CDR2: MNHNY, SVGAGI (reference sequence). V was cut by 2 bases and J by 0 bases, with 5 bases left in between. The CDR3 has 14 residues. CDR3 protein: CASSYDSSYNEQFF. DNA of the CDR3: TGTGCCAGCAGTTACGACAGCTCCTACAATGAGCAGTTCTTC.

As for this clone: The same CDR3 is also encoded by other DNA sequences in this sample. The V gene is TRBV5-1, the J gene TRBJ2-3; TRBD2 matches 8 bases. The CDR3 spans 15 residues. J was trimmed by 0 bases and V by 4 bases; bases with no gene match: 4. Germline-derived CDR1 and CDR2 are SGHRS and YFSETQ. The CDR3 DNA is TGCGCCAGCAGCGACCAGCGGGGGAGCACAGATACGCAGTATTTT. Protein: CASSDQRGSTDTQYF.

The chain uses TRBV6-6 and TRBJ2-1; D perhaps matches TRBD1 (6 bases). This CDR3 has 15 amino acids. The ends were cut back, 0 bases at V and 0 bases at J, with 6 bases in the middle. Germline values: CDR1 MNHNY, CDR2 SVGAGI (reference sequence). The CDR3: CASSYSTGSYNEQFF. The DNA of the CDR3 is TGTGCCAGCAGTTACTCGACAGGCTCCTACAATGAGCAGTTCTTC.

The V gene is TRBV5-4, the J gene TRBJ1-1, with D tentatively TRBD1 (5 bases). The V gene lost 3 bases and the J gene lost 2 bases, with 11 bases spanning the gap. The CDR3 contains 14 residues. CDR1 and CDR2 (germline): SGHNT, YYREEE (reference sequence). The DNA of the CDR3 is TGTGCCAGCAGCTCCACGGGACTCAACACTGAAGCTTTCTTT. It is translated as CASSSTGLNTEAFF.

The genes are TRBV6-5 and TRBJ1-1; D is perhaps TRBD1 (5 bases). Germline V gene data show CDR1 as MNHEY and CDR2 as SVGAGI. V gave up 10 bases and J gave up 8 bases, with 14 bases separating them. CDR3 length equals 11 residues. The DNA for the CDR3 is TGTGCCACCTGCGGGGCAGGGGAAGCTTTCTTT. It yields the protein CATCGAGEAFF.